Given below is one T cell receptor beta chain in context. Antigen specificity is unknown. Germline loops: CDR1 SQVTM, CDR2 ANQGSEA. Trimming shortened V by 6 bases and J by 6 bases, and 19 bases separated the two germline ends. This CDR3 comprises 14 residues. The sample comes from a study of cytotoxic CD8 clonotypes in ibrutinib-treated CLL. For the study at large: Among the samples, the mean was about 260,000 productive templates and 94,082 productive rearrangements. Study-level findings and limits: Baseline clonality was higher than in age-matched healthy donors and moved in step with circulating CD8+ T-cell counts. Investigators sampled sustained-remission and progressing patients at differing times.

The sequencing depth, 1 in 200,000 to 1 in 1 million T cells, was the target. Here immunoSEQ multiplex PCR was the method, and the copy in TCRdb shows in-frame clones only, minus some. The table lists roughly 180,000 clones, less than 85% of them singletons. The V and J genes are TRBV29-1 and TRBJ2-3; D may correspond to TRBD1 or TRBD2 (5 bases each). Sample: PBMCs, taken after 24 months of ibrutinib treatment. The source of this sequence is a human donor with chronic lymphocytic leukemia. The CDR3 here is CSVSPGPLLDTQYF. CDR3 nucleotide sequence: TGCAGCGTAAGCCCGGGACCCCTCTTGGATACGCAGTATTTT.